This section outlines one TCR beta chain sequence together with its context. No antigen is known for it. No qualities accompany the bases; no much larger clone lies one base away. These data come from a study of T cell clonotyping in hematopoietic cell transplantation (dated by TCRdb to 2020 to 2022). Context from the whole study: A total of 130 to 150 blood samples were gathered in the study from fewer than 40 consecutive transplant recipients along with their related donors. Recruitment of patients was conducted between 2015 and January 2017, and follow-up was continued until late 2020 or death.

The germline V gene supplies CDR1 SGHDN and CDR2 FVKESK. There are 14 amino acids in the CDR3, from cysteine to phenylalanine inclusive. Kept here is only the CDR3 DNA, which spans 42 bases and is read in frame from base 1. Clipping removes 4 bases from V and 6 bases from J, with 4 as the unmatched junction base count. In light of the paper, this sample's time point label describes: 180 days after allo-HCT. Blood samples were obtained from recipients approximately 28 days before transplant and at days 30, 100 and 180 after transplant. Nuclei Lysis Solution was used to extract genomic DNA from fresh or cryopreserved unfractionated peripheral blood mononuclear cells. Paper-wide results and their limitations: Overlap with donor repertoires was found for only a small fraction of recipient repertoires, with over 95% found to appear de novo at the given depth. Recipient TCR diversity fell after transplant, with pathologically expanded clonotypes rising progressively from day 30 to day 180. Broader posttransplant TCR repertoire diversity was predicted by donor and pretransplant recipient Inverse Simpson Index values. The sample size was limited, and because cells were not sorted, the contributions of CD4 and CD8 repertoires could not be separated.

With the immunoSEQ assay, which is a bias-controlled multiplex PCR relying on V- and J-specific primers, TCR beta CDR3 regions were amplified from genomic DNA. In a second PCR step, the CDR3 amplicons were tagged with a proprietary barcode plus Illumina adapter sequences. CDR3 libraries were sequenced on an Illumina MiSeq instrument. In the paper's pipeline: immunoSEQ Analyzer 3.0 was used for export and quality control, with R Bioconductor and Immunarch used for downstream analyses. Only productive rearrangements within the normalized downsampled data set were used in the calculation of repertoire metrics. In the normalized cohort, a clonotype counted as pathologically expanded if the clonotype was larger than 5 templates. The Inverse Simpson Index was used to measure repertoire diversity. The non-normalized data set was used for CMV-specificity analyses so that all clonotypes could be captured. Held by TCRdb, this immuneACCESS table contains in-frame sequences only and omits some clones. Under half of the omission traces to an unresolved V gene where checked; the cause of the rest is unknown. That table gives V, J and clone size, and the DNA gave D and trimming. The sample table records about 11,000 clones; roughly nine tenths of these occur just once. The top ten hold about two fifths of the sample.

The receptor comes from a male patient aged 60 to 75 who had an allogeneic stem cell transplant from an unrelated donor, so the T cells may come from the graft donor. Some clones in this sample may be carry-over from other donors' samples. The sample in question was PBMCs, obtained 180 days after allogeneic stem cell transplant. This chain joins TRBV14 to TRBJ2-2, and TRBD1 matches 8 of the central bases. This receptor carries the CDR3 CASSPGTGPGELFF. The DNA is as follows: TGTGCCAGCAGCCCCGGGACAGGTCCCGGGGAGCTGTTTTTT.